This entry lists 7 T cell receptor beta chains sequenced from one sample in a study of immune evolution from preneoplasia to lung adenocarcinoma. Method: immunoSEQ multiplex PCR; TCRdb's copy keeps in-frame clones and lacks some. The data contain fewer than 2,500 clones, roughly four fifths of them singletons. Sequenced: FFPE lung adenocarcinoma in situ tissue. The receptors derive from a person aged 65-85 years with lung adenocarcinoma.

This clone was recorded only once. The rearrangement links TRBV9 to TRBJ1-1; D might be TRBD1 (5 bases). The germline V gene has CDR1 SGDLS and CDR2 YYNGEE. The CDR3 is 13 amino acids. The V end lost 6 bases, the J end lost 4 bases, and 13 bases lay between the germline ends. In DNA, the CDR3 is TGTGCCAGCACCTCAACGGGGGGCACTGAAGCTTTCTTT. Amino acid sequence: CASTSTGGTEAFF.

This chain connects TRBV9 to TRBJ2-3; 7 nucleotides match TRBD2. V lost 3 bases to trimming and J lost 3 bases; unmatched junction nucleotides: 4. The CDR3 runs 14 residues. Germline-derived CDR1 and CDR2 are SGDLS and YYNGEE. In DNA form, the CDR3 reads TGTGCCAGCAGCGCAGGACTAGGGACAGATACGCAGTATTTT. Residues: CASSAGLGTDTQYF. Variable domain in full (rest from reference TRBV9 and TRBJ2-3): DSGVTQTPKHLITATGQRVTLRCSPRSGDLSVYWYQQSLDQGLQFLIQYYNGEERAKGNILERFSAQQFPDLHSELNLSSLELGDSALYFCASSAGLGTDTQYFGPGTRLTVL.

The chain has TRBV5-6 and TRBJ1-1; 9 bases agree with TRBD1. The CDR3 has 16 amino acids. Unmatched junction bases numbered 6, after V lost 0 bases and J lost 3 bases. The V gene's germline CDR1 is SGHDT and CDR2 YYEEEE. In nucleotides, the CDR3 is TGTGCCAGCAGCTTGGTGACAGGGGGGAGCGACACTGAAGCTTTCTTT. Translated, it gives CASSLVTGGSDTEAFF.

The rearrangement uses TRBV7-9 and TRBJ1-1, with 7 bases identical to TRBD1. Germline assignment: CDR1 SEHNR and CDR2 FQNEAQ (reference sequence). The CDR3 extends over 13 amino acids. V was clipped by 1 base and J by 9 bases; unmatched bases: 5. This CDR3 reads CASSLGLDRQAFF. DNA for the CDR3: TGTGCCAGCAGCTTAGGTCTGGACAGGCAAGCTTTCTTT. Together with reference TRBV7-9 and TRBJ1-1, the CDR3 gives the full variable domain: DTGVSQNPRHKITKRGQNVTFRCDPISEHNRLYWYRQTLGQGPEFLTYFQNEAQLEKSRLLSDRFSAERPKGSFSTLEIQRTEQGDSAMYLCASSLGLDRQAFFGQGTRLTVV.

The chain combines TRBV30 with TRBJ1-1, with D possibly TRBD1 on 5 matching bases. Germline CDR1 and CDR2: GTSNPN and SVGIG (reference sequence). CDR3 length: 14 residues. V was cut by 3 bases and J by 1 base, with 12 bases left in between. CDR3 in DNA: TGTGCCTGGAGGGGGGAGGGGCAGAACACTGAAGCTTTCTTT. Protein sequence: CAWRGEGQNTEAFF.

The V gene is TRBV5-1, the J gene TRBJ2-2; maybe TRBD2 (5 bases). V shed 1 base and J shed 2 bases, with 12 bases lying between them. The germline CDR1 and CDR2 sequences are SGHRS and YFSETQ. This CDR3 region has 16 residues. The CDR3 protein is CASSLHLAENTGELFF. In DNA, the CDR3 is TGCGCCAGCAGCTTGCACCTAGCTGAAAACACCGGGGAGCTGTTTTTT.

The chain couples TRBV29-1 to TRBJ1-3; no definite D call. The CDR3 consists of 13 residues. Germline values: CDR1 SQVTM, CDR2 ANQGSEA. V was cut by 7 bases and J by 0 bases, with 10 bases left in between. The CDR3 region is CSATTDSGNTIYF. CDR3 in DNA: TGCAGCGCAACCACGGACTCTGGAAACACCATATATTTT. The complete variable domain, with remaining parts taken from reference TRBV29-1 and TRBJ1-3, reads SAVISQKPSRDICQRGTSLTIQCQVDSQVTMMFWYRQQPGQSLTLIATANQGSEATYESGFVIDKFPISRPNLTFSTLTVSNMSPEDSSIYLCSATTDSGNTIYFGEGSWLTVV.